Included here is one T cell receptor (beta chain) sequence, with context. Per the original data handling: Reference gene primer amplification in the assay estimated nucleated cell counts. The data were produced by immunoSEQ multiplex PCR, yet TCRdb's version contains in-frame clones alone and is incomplete. Clone size and V and J calls were adopted from that table, with D and trimming inferred from the DNA. The sample gives around 250,000 clones, about nine tenths of which show up once; 6.2% is in the top ten. Trimming took 2 bases from V and 7 from J; bases not matched to a gene: 7. This CDR3 region has 16 residues. Germline assignment: CDR1 SGHTA and CDR2 FQGTGA. The sample originates from a study of blood T cell repertoires in COVID-19. As for the study in general: Samples taken during acute and convalescent COVID-19 were collected in the United States, Italy and Spain. T cells, B-cell-depleted T cells, or PBMCs provided the cDNA or gDNA that served as material.

This receptor was taken from a man aged 55 to 70 with acute or convalescent COVID-19. The specimen was peripheral blood. The chain combines TRBV7-3 with TRBJ2-1, with 11 positions matching TRBD2. The CDR3 DNA follows: TGTGCCAGCAGCTTAGGAATTGCTAGCGGGAGGAATGAGCAGTTCTTC. Amino acid sequence: CASSLGIASGRNEQFF. Using reference TRBV7-3 and TRBJ2-1 for the parts outside the CDR3, the full variable domain is GAGVSQTPSNKVTEKGKYVELRCDPISGHTALYWYRQSLGQGPEFLIYFQGTGAADDSGLPNDRFFAVRPEGSVSTLKIQRTERGDSAVYLCASSLGIASGRNEQFFGPGTRLTVL.